Below are 24 T cell receptor beta chains sequenced from a single sample in a study of blood T cell repertoires in COVID-19. Data came from immunoSEQ multiplex PCR; TCRdb stores just in-frame clones and leaves some out. This sample yields roughly 110,000 clones, of which about nine tenths are seen a single time; approximately 4.2% belongs to the top ten. Sequenced: peripheral blood. The receptors originated from a woman aged 45-65 years with acute or convalescent COVID-19.

The rearrangement uses TRBV24-1 and TRBJ1-2; 9 bases match TRBD1. Germline-derived CDR1 and CDR2 are KGHDR and SFDVKD. V dropped 3 bases and J dropped 6; count of bases not matched to a gene: 7. There are 15 residues in the CDR3. The CDR3 sequence: CATSDTNRGRNGYTF. The CDR3 DNA reads as TGTGCCACCAGTGATACTAACAGGGGGCGAAATGGCTACACCTTC.

The chain joins TRBV10-2 to TRBJ2-5; 7 nucleotides agree with TRBD2. The length of the CDR3 is 12 residues. Germline lookup yields CDR1 WSHSY and CDR2 SAAADI. V dropped 6 bases and J dropped 4; count of bases not matched to a gene: 2. The CDR3 coding sequence is TGCGCCAGCAGGCCTAGCGGAGAGACCCAGTACTTC. Amino acid sequence: CASRPSGETQYF.

J is TRBJ1-1 and V is TRBV11-2, with 7 bases aligning to TRBD1. Trimming removed 5 bases from V and 4 bases from J; junction bases left unmatched: 19. Germline V gives CDR1 SGHAT, CDR2 FQNNGV. This CDR3 has 18 residues. CDR3 loop: CASSGREGETGRFTEAFF. CDR3 coding DNA: TGTGCCAGCAGCGGGAGAGAGGGGGAGACAGGGCGTTTCACTGAAGCTTTCTTT. The whole variable domain, remainder taken from reference TRBV11-2 and TRBJ1-1, is EAGVAQSPRYKIIEKRQSVAFWCNPISGHATLYWYQQILGQGPKLLIQFQNNGVVDDSQLPKDRFSAERLKGVDSTLKIQPAKLEDSAVYLCASSGREGETGRFTEAFFGQGTRLTVV.

This clone turned up a few times. The chain links TRBV3-1 (or the pseudogene TRBV3-2) to TRBJ1-2; 8 bases map to TRBD1. The CDR3 contains 13 residues. Germline values: CDR1 LGHDT, CDR2 YNNKEL (reference sequence). V lost 3 bases, J lost 8 bases, and 5 bases stayed unmatched. Here the CDR3 DNA reads TGTGCCAGCAGCCAGGGCTGGGACAGGGGCTACACCTTC. Translating gives CASSQGWDRGYTF.

V is TRBV3-1 (or the pseudogene TRBV3-2) and J is TRBJ1-6, with a tentative D call TRBD1 (5 bases). This CDR3 has 14 residues. CDR1 and CDR2 (germline): LGHDT, YNNKEL (reference sequence). Trimming removed 1 base from V and 13 bases from J, with 14 bases in between. CDR3 DNA: TGTGCCAGCAGCCAAGGGGGGGGGAGAAGGCCCCTCCACTTT. It yields the protein CASSQGGGRRPLHF.

V usage is TRBV18 and J usage is TRBJ2-1, with TRBD1 identical over 9 bases. The CDR3 has 14 residues. With V trimmed by 11 bases and J by 5 bases, 10 bases remained unmatched. Germline loops: CDR1 KGHSH, CDR2 LQKENI. The CDR3 DNA sequence: TGTGCCGGAGGACAGGGGAAAGCGGACAATGAGCAGTTCTTC. This sequence encodes CAGGQGKADNEQFF.

The chain combines TRBV5-1 with TRBJ1-1; 7 nucleotides line up with TRBD1. Germline V gene sequence: CDR1 SGHRS, CDR2 YFSETQ. The V segment lost 6 bases and the J segment 0 bases; nucleotides outside the gene matches: 8. This CDR3 contains 15 residues. CDR3 in amino acids: CASTQTGRMNTEAFF. CDR3 bases: TGCGCCAGCACCCAGACAGGGCGTATGAACACTGAAGCTTTCTTT.

The chain couples TRBV19 to TRBJ1-5; tentatively, D is TRBD1 (6 bases). Germline CDR1 is LNHDA and CDR2 is SQIVND (reference sequence). V lost 5 bases and J 4 bases, leaving 18 bases between the germline ends. The CDR3 covers 16 residues. The CDR3 here is CASSPHRDRVNQPQHF. CDR3 nucleotide sequence: TGTGCCAGTAGTCCCCACAGGGATAGAGTAAATCAGCCCCAGCATTTT. The whole variable domain, remainder taken from reference TRBV19 and TRBJ1-5, is DGGITQSPKYLFRKEGQNVTLSCEQNLNHDAMYWYRQDPGQGLRLIYYSQIVNDFQKGDIAEGYSVSREKKESFPLTVTSAQKNPTAFYLCASSPHRDRVNQPQHFGDGTRLSIL.

The rearrangement uses TRBV2 and TRBJ2-6; 7 bases are a match to TRBD1. The germline CDR1 and CDR2 sequences are SNHLY and FYNNEI. The CDR3 contains 15 residues. With V trimmed by 6 bases and J by 0 bases, 2 bases remained unmatched. The CDR3 here is CASRTGSSGANVLTF. CDR3 nucleotide sequence: TGTGCCAGCAGGACAGGGAGCTCTGGGGCCAACGTCCTGACTTTC.

The chain uses TRBV27 and TRBJ2-1; 11 bases align to TRBD2. Trimming cost V 6 bases and J 4 bases; bases outside gene matches: 8. The V gene's germline CDR1 is MNHEY and CDR2 SMNVEV (reference sequence). The CDR3 contains 16 residues. CDR3 residues: CASSLAGGGGYNEQFF. As DNA, the CDR3 is TGTGCCAGCAGCCTAGCGGGAGGAGGGGGTTACAATGAGCAGTTCTTC.

This clone appeared once. The genes are TRBV2 and TRBJ1-1; D is undetermined. CDR1 is SNHLY and CDR2 is FYNNEI in the germline V gene. The V end lost 4 bases, the J end lost 2 bases, and 11 bases lay between the germline ends. The CDR3 loop spans 14 amino acids. The CDR3 here is CASSARRGNTEAFF. CDR3 bases: TGTGCCAGCAGTGCCCGCCGGGGAAACACTGAAGCTTTCTTT.

V and J are TRBV20-1 and TRBJ1-2, with D possibly being TRBD1 (5 bases). This CDR3 comprises 11 residues. Germline V lookup: CDR1 DFQATT, CDR2 SNEGSKA (reference sequence). CDR3 nucleotide sequence: TGCTCAACGGGGGGGAGTAATGGCTACACCTTC. This translates into CSTGGSNGYTF.

This chain uses TRBV9 with TRBJ1-2; 9 bases fit TRBD1. V gave up 4 bases and J gave up 3 bases; unmatched junction bases: 7. Germline lookup yields CDR1 SGDLS and CDR2 YYNGEE. This CDR3 is 15 amino acids long. As DNA, the CDR3 is TGTGCCAGCAGCCCAGGGGGACAGGGCGACTATGGCTACACCTTC. Translating gives CASSPGGQGDYGYTF.

The chain carries TRBV4-3 and TRBJ2-1; 9 bases map to TRBD2. There are 18 residues in the CDR3. V was pared by 0 bases and J by 7 bases, with 13 bases of the junction left unmatched. Looked up from germline, CDR1 is LGHNA and CDR2 is YSLEER. The CDR3: CASSQDGVAGEFRNEQFF. DNA of the CDR3: TGCGCCAGCAGCCAAGATGGTGTAGCGGGAGAATTCCGGAATGAGCAGTTCTTC.

V and J are TRBV30 and TRBJ1-5; D is possibly TRBD1 (5 bases). The CDR3 runs 13 residues. With 2 bases removed from V and 2 bases from J, the gap between germline ends came to 7 bases. Germline V gives CDR1 GTSNPN, CDR2 SVGIG (reference sequence). This CDR3 reads CAWSKQGNQPQHF. The CDR3, as DNA: TGTGCCTGGAGTAAACAGGGCAATCAGCCCCAGCATTTT.

The CDR3 bases are TGTGCCAGCAGTCCGACAGGCAATGAGCAGTTCTTC. Amino acids: CASSPTGNEQFF. V usage is TRBV27 and J usage is TRBJ2-1; TRBD1 is a possible D gene (6 bases). This CDR3 region has 12 residues. V gave up 5 bases and J gave up 6 bases, with 8 bases separating them. The germline gives CDR1 MNHEY, CDR2 SMNVEV (reference sequence).

The chain couples TRBV2 to TRBJ1-2; TRBD1 aligns across 9 bases. V was pared by 8 bases and J by 7 bases, with 14 bases of the junction left unmatched. The CDR3 runs to 15 residues. Per the germline V gene, CDR1 is SNHLY and CDR2 is FYNNEI. The CDR3 region is CASRKRGDREGGYTF. CDR3 nucleotides: TGTGCCAGCCGGAAGCGCGGGGACAGGGAGGGTGGCTACACCTTC.

The chain links TRBV4-3 to TRBJ1-6; no clear D gene. V was trimmed by 5 bases and J by 7 bases, leaving 9 bases between them. Germline loops: CDR1 LGHNA, CDR2 YSLEER. The CDR3 covers 13 residues. The CDR3: CASSTQWNSPLHF. The CDR3 DNA sequence: TGCGCCAGCAGCACACAGTGGAATTCACCCCTCCACTTT.

The V gene is TRBV5-6, the J gene TRBJ1-2; TRBD1 might be the D (5 bases). The CDR3 is made up of 15 amino acids. V was clipped by 5 bases and J by 8 bases, with 22 bases between them. Germline V gene sequence: CDR1 SGHDT, CDR2 YYEEEE. The CDR3 coding sequence is TGTGCCAGCAGTTTTATTACGGACACCCGCCAGGGCTACACCTTC. Amino acid sequence: CASSFITDTRQGYTF.

Only a few counts were recorded for this clone. CDR3 in DNA: TGTGCCAGCAGCTTAGTTGGAGGCGACTACTACTCCTACGAGCAGTACTTC. Translation gives CASSLVGGDYYSYEQYF. V gene TRBV7-2 combines with J gene TRBJ2-7; maybe TRBD2 (5 bases). The germline CDR1 and CDR2 sequences are SGHTA and FQGNSA. This CDR3 comprises 17 residues. V lost 1 base, J lost 0 bases, and 16 bases lay in between.

This chain links TRBV24-1 with TRBJ1-5, with 9 bases lining up with TRBD1. Per germline, CDR1 KGHDR and CDR2 SFDVKD. This CDR3 region has 16 residues. The trim removed 3 bases at V and 4 bases at J, leaving 6 bases unmatched. The CDR3 region is CATSDDRGRVNQPQHF. For the CDR3, the DNA is TGTGCCACCAGTGATGACAGGGGGAGGGTAAATCAGCCCCAGCATTTT.

The chain combines TRBV6-5 with TRBJ1-6; D ambiguous. V was clipped by 5 bases and J by 10 bases, with 15 bases between them. The CDR3 length is 14 residues. Germline V gene data show CDR1 as MNHEY and CDR2 as SVGAGI. This chain's CDR3 is CASSRPRAQSPLHF. CDR3 nucleotides: TGTGCCAGCAGTCGACCGAGGGCTCAGTCACCCCTCCACTTT.

The chain employs TRBV9 and TRBJ1-1, with D tentatively TRBD1 (6 bases). Germline lookup yields CDR1 SGDLS and CDR2 YYNGEE. The CDR3 has 14 residues. V lost 0 bases, J lost 5 bases, and 11 bases lay in between. The CDR3 is CASSVDRESTEAFF. Here the CDR3 DNA reads TGTGCCAGCAGCGTAGACAGGGAATCAACTGAAGCTTTCTTT.

J is TRBJ2-1 and V is TRBV28, with TRBD2 matching 8 bases. The CDR3 runs 15 residues. Germline CDR1 MDHEN, CDR2 SYDVKM. V was clipped by 3 bases and J by 8 bases; unmatched bases: 9. CDR3 nucleotide sequence: TGTGCCAGCAGTTTCGGGGCGGGAGGTAGCGATGAGCAGTTCTTC. This sequence encodes CASSFGAGGSDEQFF.